A selection of T cell receptor beta chains follows, all from one sample in a study of blood T cell repertoires in COVID-19. Some clones are missing from TCRdb's copy, which holds only in-frame ones; the method was immunoSEQ multiplex PCR. The sample comprises approximately 92,000 clones, over 60% of which are singletons, and 8.7% rests with the top ten. Input material: peripheral blood. The source is a man in his forties or fifties who had recovered from COVID-19. CDR3s include the opening cysteine and the closing phenylalanine or tryptophan. The order of the fields is clone size, D gene, V gene, J gene, CDR3 length, CDR3 protein, CDR3 DNA. D genes are given only for firm matches. The listing skips clone size in some rows; elsewhere it reads once, few, many or a size class.

NA,TRBD1,TRBV10-2,TRBJ2-1,13,CARSGQGFDEQFF,TGCGCCAGGTCGGGACAGGGCTTCGATGAGCAGTTCTTC
NA,NA,TRBV19,TRBJ2-7,17,CASSQTFLGQSSYEQYF,TGTGCCAGTAGCCAAACTTTTTTAGGACAAAGCTCCTACGAGCAGTACTTC
NA,NA,TRBV13,TRBJ2-3,16,CASSVRSPPGSDTQYF,TGTGCCAGCAGTGTCAGATCTCCGCCTGGCTCAGATACGCAGTATTTT
NA,NA,TRBV7-2,TRBJ2-1,12,CASAAGRNEQFF,TGTGCCAGCGCGGCAGGGCGGAATGAGCAGTTCTTC
few,TRBD1,TRBV5-4,TRBJ1-2,13,CASSPQGAPGYTF,TGTGCCAGCAGCCCTCAGGGGGCGCCGGGCTACACCTTC
NA,TRBD1,TRBV7-2,TRBJ1-2,14,CASSLAAGGLGYTF,TGTGCCAGCAGCTTAGCGGCAGGGGGGCTTGGCTACACCTTC
once,TRBD1,TRBV19,TRBJ1-5,15,CASSVGTGGYQPQHF,TGTGCCAGTAGTGTAGGGACAGGGGGCTATCAGCCCCAGCATTTT
NA,NA,TRBV10-3,TRBJ2-3,19,CAISAVGQGAGLAGDTQYF,TGTGCCATCAGTGCCGTAGGACAGGGGGCAGGACTAGCGGGAGATACGCAGTATTTT
NA,TRBD1,TRBV28,TRBJ2-2,15,CASSSPGTGTGELFF,TGTGCCAGCAGTTCCCCCGGGACAGGGACCGGGGAGCTGTTTTTT
once,NA,TRBV28,TRBJ2-1,16,CASSYSGSGSYNEQFF,TGTGCCAGCAGTTATTCGGGGTCGGGGTCCTACAATGAGCAGTTCTTC
NA,NA,TRBV27,TRBJ1-5,16,CASSLTPRVPNQPQHF,TGTGCCAGCAGTTTAACCCCCCGGGTCCCAAATCAGCCCCAGCATTTT
NA,TRBD1,TRBV5-1,TRBJ1-1,15,CASSLTGESGTEAFF,TGCGCCAGCAGCCTGACAGGGGAGAGCGGCACTGAAGCTTTCTTT
NA,TRBD1,TRBV6-5,TRBJ2-1,14,CASRGQSLYNEQFF,TGTGCCAGCAGGGGACAGAGCCTCTACAATGAGCAGTTCTTC
once,NA,TRBV18,TRBJ2-7,13,CASRQGLSYEQYF,TGTGCCAGCCGACAGGGACTCTCCTACGAGCAGTACTTC
NA,TRBD1,TRBV29-1,TRBJ2-1,12,CSVGGQGGEQFF,TGCAGCGTTGGGGGACAGGGCGGTGAGCAGTTCTTC
NA,TRBD2,TRBV7-3,TRBJ2-5,14,CASSTGLAGGPQYF,TGTGCCAGCAGCACGGGACTAGCGGGGGGGCCCCAGTACTTC
NA,NA,TRBV28,TRBJ1-6,15,CASSFAGYDNSPLHF,TGTGCCAGCAGTTTCGCAGGGTACGATAATTCACCCCTCCACTTT
NA,NA,TRBV6-5,TRBJ2-7,12,CASSQGSYEQYF,TGTGCCAGCAGCCAGGGCTCCTACGAGCAGTACTTC
NA,TRBD2,TRBV11-1,TRBJ2-1,16,CASSPRRLAGDNEQFF,TGTGCCAGCAGCCCTAGGCGGCTAGCGGGGGACAATGAGCAGTTCTTC
NA,TRBD1,TRBV6-5,TRBJ1-5,13,CASGRGRVEPQHF,TGTGCCAGCGGCAGGGGGCGCGTTGAGCCCCAGCATTTT
NA,TRBD1,TRBV2,TRBJ1-5,14,CASKPDRGFQPQHF,TGTGCCAGCAAGCCGGACAGGGGGTTTCAGCCCCAGCATTTT
NA,TRBD1,TRBV9,TRBJ1-2,14,CASSARQGVYGYTF,TGTGCCAGCAGCGCCCGACAGGGGGTCTATGGCTACACCTTC